The source of this TCR beta chain is a study of blood T cells in healthy people across ages. Findings and caveats of the study: Naive CD4+ cells and diversity were both higher in long-lived donors than in aged donors.

A second about 6 to 12 cycle PCR used barcoded and J-beta primers. TCRdb processed the 5' RACE reads anew with MiXCR; each CDR3 protein has one entry. The repertoire holds 1.5 million to 2 million distinct CDR3 sequences, with roughly 52% as singletons. This CDR3 has 17 amino acids. To note about this clonotype: Antigen: not known.

This sequence was found in a woman aged 40 to 49 in good health. The chain has TRBV21-1 and TRBJ2-3. TRBV21-1 is a pseudogene segment. Sample: blood. CDR3 nucleotides: TGTGCCAGCAGCAATGCTAAGACGGCTTCTAGCACAGATACGCAGTATTTT. Translated, it gives CASSNAKTASSTDTQYF.